A single sample is the source of the 32 T cell receptor beta chains below, sequenced in a study of Graves' ophthalmopathy and Graves' hyperthyroidism. RNA transcripts served as template for amplifying TCR beta CDR3 sequences. HTBI-primed RT-PCR formed the first round, and a multiplex PCR formed the second. TCRdb fed the multiplex PCR reads into MiXCR, producing one record per CDR3 protein. The sample includes about 590,000 distinct CDR3 sequences, about 35% of them seen just once. The sample comprised peripheral blood or thyroid tissue (not recorded which). These receptors were taken from an adult man with Graves' hyperthyroidism.

This clonotype has more than one count but fewer than ten. A read error is possible here, since a much larger clone lies one base away. The conserved final phenylalanine or tryptophan is absent from the CDR3, which likely points to a read error. The chain combines TRBV7-9 with TRBJ1-1; D not resolved. The CDR3 has 12 residues. V was pared by 2 bases and J by 8 bases, with 9 bases between. Germline V gene sequence: CDR1 SEHNR, CDR2 FQNEAQ (reference sequence). The CDR3 region is CASSLLSGEAFS. The CDR3 DNA is TGTGCCAGCAGCTTATTATCAGGAGAAGCTTTCTCT.

The V call is TRBV7-9, the J call TRBJ1-2, with D perhaps TRBD1 (6 bases). There are 15 residues in the CDR3. CDR1 and CDR2 (germline): SEHNR, FQNEAQ (reference sequence). V gave up 3 bases and J gave up 2 bases, with 13 bases separating them. For the CDR3, the DNA is TGTGCCAGCAGCTTTCCGGGGGCGAAGAACTATGGCTACACCTTC. It codes for CASSFPGAKNYGYTF.

This clonotype was observed at least ten times. V and J are TRBV28 and TRBJ1-2, with a possible D match to TRBD1 (5 bases). The germline gives CDR1 MDHEN, CDR2 SYDVKM. Trimming shortened V by 3 bases and J by 6 bases, and 17 bases separated the two germline ends. This CDR3 region has 15 residues. CDR3 nucleotide sequence: TGTGCCAGCAGTTTCCACACCACGGAGGGGAATGGCTACACCTTC. Residues: CASSFHTTEGNGYTF.

Comments on this clonotype: This may be a read error, as it is one base from a much larger clone. The rearrangement links TRBV7-2 to TRBJ1-2; weak D call: TRBD1 (6 bases). V dropped 8 bases and J dropped 8 bases, with 24 bases sitting between them. The CDR3 is made up of 15 amino acids. In germline, CDR1 is SGHTA, CDR2 FQGNSA. The CDR3 loop is CASGYPQQGEEGYTF. As DNA, the CDR3 is TGTGCCAGCGGTTACCCACAACAGGGAGAGGAGGGCTACACCTTC. Using reference TRBV7-2 and TRBJ1-2 for the parts outside the CDR3, the full variable domain is GAGVSQSPSNKVTEKGKDVELRCDPISGHTALYWYRQSLGQGLEFLIYFQGNSAPDKSGLPSDRFSAERTGGSVSTLTIQRTQQEDSAVYLCASGYPQQGEEGYTFGSGTRLTVV.

V usage is TRBV7-9 and J usage is TRBJ1-5, with 7 bases aligning to TRBD1. V was pared by 6 bases and J by 11 bases, with 7 bases of the junction left unmatched. Germline assignment: CDR1 SEHNR and CDR2 FQNEAQ (reference sequence). This CDR3 contains 12 residues. CDR3 amino acids: CASSLTGQSQHF. The CDR3 DNA sequence: TGTGCCAGCAGTCTTACGGGACAGTCCCAGCATTTT.

In this sample, this clonotype turned up many times. This sequence joins TRBV7-9 and TRBJ1-1, with 7 bases that match TRBD1. V was pared by 1 base and J by 5 bases, with 4 bases of the junction left unmatched. The CDR3 is made up of 14 amino acids. Looked up from germline, CDR1 is SEHNR and CDR2 is FQNEAQ (reference sequence). The CDR3 coding sequence is TGTGCCAGCAGCTTAGACAGGGGATTGACTGAAGCTTTCTTT. It encodes CASSLDRGLTEAFF.

Of note for this clonotype: A read error is likely, as this CDR3 ends without the conserved phenylalanine or tryptophan. The DNA is left out, because the CDR3 cannot be placed on it with certainty; the CDR3 is given as TCRdb lists it. The gene calls are TRBV20-1 and TRBJ2-5; TRBD2 reflects the table's D call only, with no check against the DNA. Germline CDR1 is DFQATT and CDR2 is SNEGSKA (reference sequence). Both ends counted, the CDR3 spans 8 residues. The CDR3 is CSARGWTS.

The rearrangement uses TRBV24-1 and TRBJ2-1, with 10 nucleotides matching TRBD1. Germline V gene data show CDR1 as KGHDR and CDR2 as SFDVKD. The CDR3 contains 14 residues. Trimming removed 6 bases from V and 12 bases from J; junction bases left unmatched: 10. Here the CDR3 DNA reads TGTGCCACCAGTACCACGACAGGGGGCTCCGTGCAGTTCTTC. It codes for CATSTTTGGSVQFF.

This clonotype was observed many times. V usage is TRBV6-5 and J usage is TRBJ1-5; perhaps TRBD1 as D (5 bases). Germline V gives CDR1 MNHEY, CDR2 SVGAGI. The CDR3 runs 12 residues. The germline V and J ends were trimmed by 6 bases and 7 bases, with 10 bases remaining between them. Written as DNA, the CDR3 is TGTGCCAGCAGGGGGACGTTCCAGCCCCAGCATTTT. It is translated as CASRGTFQPQHF.

This chain joins TRBV12-3 or TRBV12-4 and TRBJ1-2; a possible D gene is TRBD1 (5 bases). Trimming left V 2 bases short and J 0 bases short, with 10 bases between. The CDR3 consists of 15 residues. The CDR3 bases are TGTGCCAGCAGTTTAAAGCGGGGGTCTAACTATGGCTACACCTTC. It specifies CASSLKRGSNYGYTF.

This clonotype occurred many times. The chain has TRBV5-8 and TRBJ2-5, with 11 bases identical to TRBD2. Germline V CDR1 and CDR2: SGHTS, YDEGEE. The V segment lost 3 bases and the J segment 0 bases; nucleotides outside the gene matches: 4. The CDR3 length is 16 residues. The CDR3 is CASSSQLAGDQETQYF. The CDR3 DNA follows: TGTGCCAGCAGCTCTCAACTAGCGGGGGACCAAGAGACCCAGTACTTC.

A word on this clonotype: A read error is possible here, since a much larger clone lies one base away. This sequence joins TRBV12-3 or TRBV12-4 and TRBJ2-7, with TRBD2 matching over 14 bases. V shed 6 bases and J 6 bases; nucleotides not matched to a gene: 4. The CDR3 extends over 14 amino acids. CDR3 sequence: CASSPGLAGAEQYF. CDR3 DNA: TGTGCCAGCAGCCCGGGACTAGCGGGAGCCGAGCAGTACTTC.

This clonotype was seen repeatedly, ten times or more. The V gene is TRBV19, the J gene TRBJ1-5; D may be TRBD1 (5 bases). This CDR3 spans 15 amino acids. Germline V gives CDR1 LNHDA, CDR2 SQIVND (reference sequence). Trimming pared 7 bases from V and 0 bases from J, leaving 13 bases between. CDR3 bases: TGTGCCAGTACCGTGACAGTGAATAGCAATCAGCCCCAGCATTTT. Translation: CASTVTVNSNQPQHF.

This clonotype is a singleton in its sample. The rearrangement links TRBV20-1 to TRBJ1-2; 9 bases are a match to TRBD1. Germline V gives CDR1 DFQATT, CDR2 SNEGSKA (reference sequence). V lost 3 bases and J lost 4; bases outside the gene matches: 6. The CDR3 loop spans 14 amino acids. As DNA, the CDR3 is TGCAGTGCTAGCAGACAGGGGGAAGCCTATGGCTACACCTTC. It codes for CSASRQGEAYGYTF.

This clonotype was detected many times. This rearrangement joins TRBV20-1 to TRBJ2-2, with 12 bases matching TRBD2. Germline trimming cut 5 bases from V and 7 bases from J; bases unmatched to any gene: 5. CDR1 is DFQATT and CDR2 is SNEGSKA in the germline V gene (reference sequence). The CDR3 is 14 residues long. This CDR3 reads CSAPTSGGGGELFF. The CDR3 DNA is TGCAGTGCTCCGACTAGCGGGGGTGGCGGGGAGCTGTTTTTT.

This clonotype was seen at least ten times. The CDR3 nucleotides read TGCAGCGCCGGGACAGGGGTCTACGAGCAGTACTTC. Translating it yields CSAGTGVYEQYF. V usage is TRBV29-1 and J usage is TRBJ2-7, with TRBD1 identical over 10 bases. Trimming removed 7 bases from V and 3 bases from J; junction bases left unmatched: 3. CDR1 is SQVTM and CDR2 is ANQGSEA in the germline V gene. This CDR3 has 12 amino acids.

The table lists this clonotype with many counts. This CDR3 is CASSLVGTGGQETQYF. CDR3 DNA sequence: TGTGCCAGCAGCTTAGTGGGGACAGGGGGGCAAGAGACCCAGTACTTC. The chain employs TRBV7-8 and TRBJ2-5, with 11 positions matching TRBD1. The germline CDR1 and CDR2 sequences are SGHVS and FQNEAQ. The junction had 3 bases not matched to a gene; V was cut back by 1 base and J by 2 bases. The CDR3 extends over 16 amino acids.

For this clonotype: This clone may be a read error of a much larger clone one base away. The genes are TRBV28 and TRBJ1-2, with D hard to call. The CDR3 contains 12 residues. V gave up 10 bases and J gave up 1 base, with 10 bases separating them. Germline CDR1 reads MDHEN; CDR2 reads SYDVKM. CDR3 amino acids: CATTAFNYGYTF. CDR3 DNA: TGTGCCACCACGGCCTTTAACTATGGCTACACCTTC.

This chain connects TRBV29-1 to TRBJ2-5, with D unclear. Germline CDR1 and CDR2: SQVTM and ANQGSEA. Between the trimmed V and J ends, which lost 4 bases and 7 bases, there was a span of 10 bases. The CDR3 length is 11 residues. CDR3 protein: CSVGTSGTQYF. The CDR3 region has the DNA TGCAGCGTTGGGACCTCCGGGACCCAGTACTTC.

Turning to this clonotype: One end of the junction varies from germline; a read error may be responsible. This chain connects TRBV29-1 to TRBJ2-7, with D perhaps given as TRBD1 or TRBD2 (6 bases each). CDR1 and CDR2 (germline): SQVTM, ANQGSEA. The CDR3 spans 11 residues. The CDR3, as DNA: TGCAGCCTTGAGGGGGGCGGAGAGCAGTACTTC. This gives the protein CSLEGGGEQYF.

The CDR3 loop reads CASSQDPDRGLDTGELFF. CDR3 nucleotides: TGTGCCAGCAGCCAAGATCCAGACAGGGGATTGGACACCGGGGAGCTGTTTTTT. The gene calls are TRBV7-6 and TRBJ2-2; 8 nucleotides line up with TRBD1. The germline V gene has CDR1 SGHVS and CDR2 FNYEAQ. The CDR3 sequence is 18 residues long. V lost 5 bases and J lost 3; bases outside the gene matches: 14. The entire variable domain, with the rest obtained from reference TRBV7-6 and TRBJ2-2, is as follows: GAGVSQSPRYKVTKRGQDVALRCDPISGHVSLYWYRQALGQGPEFLTYFNYEAQQDKSGLPNDRFSAERPEGSISTLTIQRTEQRDSAMYRCASSQDPDRGLDTGELFFGEGSRLTVL.

The chain carries TRBV15 and TRBJ1-2; the D gene is possibly TRBD1 (6 bases). Germline V gene data show CDR1 as LNHNV and CDR2 as YYDKDF (reference sequence). The CDR3 length is 14 residues. Deletions cut 3 bases from V and 4 bases from J, with 12 bases between. The CDR3 DNA sequence: TGTGCCACCAGCAGTCCACAGGGTCCCTATGGCTACACCTTC. As protein: CATSSPQGPYGYTF.

Concerning this clonotype itself: This may be a read error: a much more frequent sequence differs by one nucleotide. This chain uses TRBV7-6 with TRBJ1-2; D is ambiguous. This CDR3 comprises 14 residues. CDR1 is SGHVS, CDR2 FNYEAQ, per germline. CDR3 loop: CVSSPETQHYGYTF. CDR3 coding DNA: TGTGTCAGCTCACCTGAGACGCAACACTATGGCTACACCTTC.

The chain recombines TRBV12-3 or TRBV12-4 with TRBJ1-1; no clear D gene. This CDR3 is 17 amino acids long. V gave up 1 base and J gave up 0 bases, with 15 bases separating them. CDR3 sequence: CASSLGEGFILNTEAFF. In nucleotides, the CDR3 is TGTGCCAGCAGTTTAGGTGAAGGTTTCATCCTGAACACTGAAGCTTTCTTT.

This clonotype has just a few counts. The genes are TRBV5-1 and TRBJ2-2, with 10 bases that match TRBD2. V lost 4 bases and J lost 3; bases outside the gene matches: 3. CDR1 is SGHRS and CDR2 is YFSETQ in the germline V gene. This CDR3 spans 15 amino acids. CDR3 sequence: CASSRTSGDTGELFF. In nucleotides, the CDR3 is TGCGCCAGCAGCAGGACTAGCGGAGACACCGGGGAGCTGTTTTTT.

Remarks on this clonotype: The conserved final phenylalanine or tryptophan is absent from the CDR3, which likely points to a read error. The CDR3 reads CASQLNTEAFL. The DNA for the CDR3 is TGTGCCAGCCAATTGAACACTGAAGCTTTCCTT. The rearrangement joins TRBV2 to TRBJ1-1; D uncertain. Per germline, CDR1 SNHLY and CDR2 FYNNEI. Trimming removed 8 bases at V and 0 bases at J, with 4 bases between. The CDR3 runs to 11 residues.

The rearrangement joins TRBV24-1 to TRBJ1-4; no definite D call. Germline V gene data show CDR1 as KGHDR and CDR2 as SFDVKD. This CDR3 comprises 15 residues. Trimming took off 2 bases at V and 12 bases at J, with 18 bases between the two ends. CDR3 region: CATSDSRFREEELFF. CDR3 bases: TGTGCCACCAGTGATTCCCGATTCCGGGAGGAAGAACTGTTTTTT.

This rearrangement joins TRBV29-1 to TRBJ2-7; weak D call: TRBD2 (6 bases). The CDR3 contains 11 residues. V lost 5 bases, J lost 4 bases, and 9 bases lay in between. Germline assignment: CDR1 SQVTM and CDR2 ANQGSEA. CDR3: CSVLRGYEQYF. The CDR3 DNA reads as TGCAGCGTTCTGCGGGGATACGAGCAGTACTTC.

The table lists this clonotype with many counts. V is TRBV6-5 and J is TRBJ2-7, with TRBD1 matching over 7 bases. CDR3 size: 15 residues. V shed 0 bases, J shed 1 base, and the junction held 3 bases outside the gene matches. Germline assignment: CDR1 MNHEY and CDR2 SVGAGI. The CDR3 spells CASSYSGTVSYEQYF. Written as DNA, the CDR3 is TGTGCCAGCAGTTACTCCGGGACAGTATCCTACGAGCAGTACTTC.

The table lists this clonotype with many counts. CDR3 nucleotide sequence: TGTGCCAGCAGTGAAGCTAGGCGGACCATCTACGAGCAGTACTTC. This sequence encodes CASSEARRTIYEQYF. The V and J genes are TRBV2 and TRBJ2-7; D is ambiguous. Germline CDR1 SNHLY, CDR2 FYNNEI. The length of the CDR3 is 15 residues. Trimming took 0 bases from V and 3 from J, leaving 12 bases between them.

Here the CDR3 reads CASSYKIQETQYF. DNA of the CDR3: TGTGCCAGCAGCTATAAGATACAAGAGACCCAGTACTTC. This sequence joins TRBV25-1 and TRBJ2-5, with D unresolved. The V gene lost 6 bases and the J gene lost 2 bases, with 10 bases spanning the gap. Germline-derived CDR1 and CDR2 are MGHDK and SYGVNS. This CDR3 spans 13 amino acids. The entire variable domain, with the rest obtained from reference TRBV25-1 and TRBJ2-5, is as follows: EADIYQTPRYLVIGTGKKITLECSQTMGHDKMYWYQQDPGMELHLIHYSYGVNSTEKGDLSSESTVSRIRTEHFPLTLESARPSHTSQYLCASSYKIQETQYFGPGTRLLVL.

This clonotype was seen at least ten times. Sequence at one end of the junction differs from germline and may be a read error. Here the CDR3 reads CTSSDRVTAFF. The CDR3, as DNA: TGTACCAGCAGTGACAGGGTAACCGCTTTCTTT. The chain is built from TRBV2 and TRBJ1-1, with TRBD1 identical over 7 bases. CDR1 is SNHLY and CDR2 is FYNNEI in the germline V gene. The CDR3 is 11 residues long.